Listed below are T cell receptor beta chains from one sample, sequenced in a study of cytomegalovirus exposure and HLA in healthy donors. Libraries were prepared by immunoSEQ multiplex PCR; TCRdb keeps only in-frame clonotypes and omits some of them. The table shows some 95,000 clones, with less than 80% occurring only once. What was sequenced was PBMCs. These receptors came from a woman in her 40s in good health and CMV-seropositive. Both conserved end residues are part of each CDR3. A D gene is named only where the DNA matches it firmly. Clone size is given for some rows only: seen once, a few or many times, or a class if the clone is expanded.

CDR3	DNA	size	V	D	J
CAPPGAPARDSPLHF	TGTGCCCCCCCAGGGGCCCCCGCCCGGGATTCACCCCTCCACTTT	NA	TRBV13	NA	TRBJ1-6
CASSVGPSGSSYNEQFF	TGTGCCAGCAGCGTGGGTCCGAGCGGGAGCTCCTACAATGAGCAGTTCTTC	NA	TRBV9	TRBD2	TRBJ2-1
CASSEAWNRAGYTF	TGTGCCAGCAGTGAAGCGTGGAACAGGGCCGGCTACACCTTC	NA	TRBV6-1	NA	TRBJ1-2
CASRGPGQGRTEAFF	TGTGCCAGCAGAGGTCCGGGACAGGGGAGGACTGAAGCTTTCTTT	few	TRBV6-6	TRBD1	TRBJ1-1
CASSYVSSGPYNEQFF	TGTGCCAGCAGTTACGTCTCTAGCGGGCCGTACAATGAGCAGTTCTTC	NA	TRBV6-6	TRBD2	TRBJ2-1
CASSPIARHTGDDYEQYF	TGTGCCAGCAGCCCAATAGCTCGACATACAGGGGATGATTACGAGCAGTACTTC	NA	TRBV11-2	TRBD1	TRBJ2-7
CASSLEGQGAGTEAFF	TGCGCCAGCAGCTTGGAGGGACAGGGGGCCGGGACTGAAGCTTTCTTT	NA	TRBV5-1	TRBD1	TRBJ1-1
CASFDRGGKNTGELFF	TGTGCCTCATTCGACAGGGGAGGGAAAAACACCGGGGAGCTGTTTTTT	NA	TRBV27	NA	TRBJ2-2
CASSIAGVVDTQYF	TGTGCCAGCAGCATAGCGGGAGTGGTTGATACGCAGTATTTT	few	TRBV7-8	TRBD2	TRBJ2-3
CAISVGGLNQPQHF	TGTGCCATCTCAGTAGGGGGTTTAAATCAGCCCCAGCATTTT	NA	TRBV10-3	NA	TRBJ1-5
CASSPRGHGYTF	TGTGCCAGCTCACCCAGGGGGCATGGCTACACCTTC	few	TRBV18	TRBD1	TRBJ1-2
CASSQTGDNYGYTF	TGCGCCAGCAGCCAGACAGGGGACAACTATGGCTACACCTTC	NA	TRBV5-1	TRBD1	TRBJ1-2
CSVGGGDQPQHF	TGCAGCGTCGGTGGGGGGGATCAGCCCCAGCATTTT	once	TRBV29-1	NA	TRBJ1-5
CASSPGKETQYF	TGTGCCAGCAGCCCCGGGAAGGAGACCCAGTACTTC	NA	TRBV7-2	NA	TRBJ2-5
CASSPPGVGGTDTQYF	TGTGCCAGCAGCCCCCCGGGAGTAGGGGGCACAGATACGCAGTATTTT	NA	TRBV7-9	NA	TRBJ2-3
CASSLDWGANYGYTF	TGCGCCAGCAGCTTGGATTGGGGAGCTAACTATGGCTACACCTTC	NA	TRBV5-1	NA	TRBJ1-2
CSVGGRSETQYF	TGCAGCGTGGGGGGGCGTAGCGAGACCCAGTACTTC	NA	TRBV29-1	NA	TRBJ2-5
CSVATGNNQPQHF	TGCAGCGTCGCGACAGGGAACAATCAGCCCCAGCATTTT	NA	TRBV29-1	TRBD1	TRBJ1-5
CASSPTESGNTIYF	TGTGCCAGCAGCCCGACAGAATCTGGAAACACCATATATTTT	NA	TRBV7-6	NA	TRBJ1-3
CASSLGQATGELFF	TGTGCCAGCAGTTTGGGTCAGGCCACCGGGGAGCTGTTTTTT	once	TRBV27	NA	TRBJ2-2
CASSLPGTRSYNEQFF	TGTGCCAGCTCACTTCCCGGGACTAGATCCTACAATGAGCAGTTCTTC	NA	TRBV18	TRBD2	TRBJ2-1
CASSARDSRETQYF	TGTGCCAGCAGTGCCCGGGACAGTCGGGAGACCCAGTACTTC	NA	TRBV6-5	TRBD1	TRBJ2-5
CASSIAPGAGRTGELFF	TGTGCCAGTAGTATAGCCCCCGGGGCAGGGAGGACCGGGGAGCTGTTTTTT	few	TRBV19	NA	TRBJ2-2